This TCR beta chain was captured by sequencing in a study of human T cells and chemical hapten exposure. Overall study results and limits: DPC sensitization did not alter TCRs above 1 in 1000 frequency.

Individual cDNA molecules in this library carried unique molecular identifiers. A single record per CDR3 protein comes from TCRdb applying MiXCR to the RACE reads. In the table there are about 83,000 distinct CDR3 sequences, about 7.5% of which are singletons. Trimming cost V 0 bases and J 4 bases, with 7 bases left between them. CDR3 length: 14 amino acids. Germline lookup yields CDR1 LNHNV and CDR2 YYDKDF (reference sequence). Time point: patch test 1, 2 weeks after DPC sensitization. The treatment was: therapeutic diphenylcyclopropenone sensitization with weekly scalp DPC. Donation of samples came from alopecia patients who were 18 to 70 years old and suitable for DPC. This clonotype was counted many times. What it binds is unknown.

The chain combines TRBV15 with TRBJ1-5; D might be TRBD1 (6 bases). This sample comprised whole blood, obtained in connection with sensitization to the hapten diphenylcyclopropenone (DPC). The receptor comes from a woman under 40 with alopecia areata. Some clones in this sample may be carry-over from other donors' samples. CDR3 bases: TGTGCCACCAGCAGAGAACAGGGTAATCAGCCCCAGCATTTT. Protein product: CATSREQGNQPQHF.